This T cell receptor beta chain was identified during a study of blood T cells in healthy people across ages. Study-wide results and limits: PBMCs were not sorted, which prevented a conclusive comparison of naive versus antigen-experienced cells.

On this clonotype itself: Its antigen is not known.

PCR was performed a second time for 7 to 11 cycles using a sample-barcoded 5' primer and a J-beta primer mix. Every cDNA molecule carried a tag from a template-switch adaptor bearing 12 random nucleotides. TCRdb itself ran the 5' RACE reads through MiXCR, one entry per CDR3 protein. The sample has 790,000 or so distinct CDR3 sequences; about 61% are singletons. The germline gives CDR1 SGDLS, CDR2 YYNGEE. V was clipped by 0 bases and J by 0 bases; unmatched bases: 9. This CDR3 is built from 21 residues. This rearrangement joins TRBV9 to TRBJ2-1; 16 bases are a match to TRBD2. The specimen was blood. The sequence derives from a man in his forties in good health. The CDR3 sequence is CASSVGEPGTSGRASYNEQFF. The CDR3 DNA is TGTGCCAGCAGCGTAGGTGAGCCCGGGACTAGCGGGAGGGCCTCCTACAATGAGCAGTTCTTC.